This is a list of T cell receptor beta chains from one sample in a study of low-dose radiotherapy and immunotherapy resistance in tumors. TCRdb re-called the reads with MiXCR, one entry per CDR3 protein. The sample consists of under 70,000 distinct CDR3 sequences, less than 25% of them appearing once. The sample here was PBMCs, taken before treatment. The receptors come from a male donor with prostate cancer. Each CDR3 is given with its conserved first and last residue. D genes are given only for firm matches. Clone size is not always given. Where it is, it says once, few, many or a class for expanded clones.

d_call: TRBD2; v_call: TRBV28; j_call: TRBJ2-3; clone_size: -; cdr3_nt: TGTGCCACACTACGCGGGGGGGCTGGCACAGATACGCAGTATTTT; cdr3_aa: CATLRGGAGTDTQYF
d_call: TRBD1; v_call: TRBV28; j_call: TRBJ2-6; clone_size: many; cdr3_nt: TGTGCCAGCAGTTTAGACCCCTGGACAGGGGGCTCTGGGGCCAACGTCCTGACTTTC; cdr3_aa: CASSLDPWTGGSGANVLTF
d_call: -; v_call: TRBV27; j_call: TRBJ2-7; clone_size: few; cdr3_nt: TGTGCCAGCAGTTTATCAGGCAGGGGTCGCTCCTACGAGCAGTACTTC; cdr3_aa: CASSLSGRGRSYEQYF
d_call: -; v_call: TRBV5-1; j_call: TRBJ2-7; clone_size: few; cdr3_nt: TGCGCCAGCAGCTTGGGCCGGGACCCCGAGCAGTACTTC; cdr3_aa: CASSLGRDPEQYF
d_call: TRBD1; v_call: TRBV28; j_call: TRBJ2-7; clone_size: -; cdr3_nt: TGTGCCAGCAGTGCGGACAGGTTAACCCTTAAACTCTACGAGCAGTACTTC; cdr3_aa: CASSADRLTLKLYEQYF
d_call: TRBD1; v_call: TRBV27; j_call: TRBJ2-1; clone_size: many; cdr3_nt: TGTGCCAGCAGTTTATCTGTGACAGGGGCCTACAATGAGCAGTTCTTC; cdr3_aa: CASSLSVTGAYNEQFF
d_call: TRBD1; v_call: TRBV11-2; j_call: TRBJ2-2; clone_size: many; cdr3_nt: TGTGCCAGCAGCTTAGGACAGGGGGCGGCCGGGGAGCTGTTTTTT; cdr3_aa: CASSLGQGAAGELFF
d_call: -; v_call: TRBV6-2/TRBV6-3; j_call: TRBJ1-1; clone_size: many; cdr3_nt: TGTGCCAGCAGTGAAGTACCCCCGGGGACTGAAGCTTTCTTT; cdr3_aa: CASSEVPPGTEAFF
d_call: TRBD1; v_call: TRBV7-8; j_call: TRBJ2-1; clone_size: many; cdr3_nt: TGTGCCAGCACCCCCGGGGACAGTAACTACAATGAGCAGTTCTTC; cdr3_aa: CASTPGDSNYNEQFF
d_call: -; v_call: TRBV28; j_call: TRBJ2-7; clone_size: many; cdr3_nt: TGTGCCAGCAGTTTAATGGGCAACAACCTAGGGTTCCTGCACGAGCAGTACTTC; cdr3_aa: CASSLMGNNLGFLHEQYF
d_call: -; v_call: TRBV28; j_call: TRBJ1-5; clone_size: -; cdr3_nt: TGTGCCAGCAGTTTTCCCACTACTAGCAATCAGCCCCAGCATTTT; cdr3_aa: CASSFPTTSNQPQHF
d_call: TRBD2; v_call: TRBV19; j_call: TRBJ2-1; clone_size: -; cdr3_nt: TGTGCCAGTAGTACTTCTAGCGGGGGCTCGGAGCGCAATGAGCAGTTCTTC; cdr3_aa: CASSTSSGGSERNEQFF
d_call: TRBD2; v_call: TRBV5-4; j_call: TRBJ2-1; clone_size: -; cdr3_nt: TGTGCCAGCAGCTTGGCGGGGGGGGCCCAAAAGTTCTTC; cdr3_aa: CASSLAGGAQKFF
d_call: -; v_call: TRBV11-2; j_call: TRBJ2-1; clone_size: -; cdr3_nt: TGTGCCAGCAGCTTCATTAGGGGCCGGGCCTACAATGAGCAGTTCTTC; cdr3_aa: CASSFIRGRAYNEQFF
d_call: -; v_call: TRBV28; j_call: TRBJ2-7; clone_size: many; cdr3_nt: TGTGCCAGCAGCAGGGACCCGCGCGGTACTCGCGAGCAGTACTTC; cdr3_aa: CASSRDPRGTREQYF
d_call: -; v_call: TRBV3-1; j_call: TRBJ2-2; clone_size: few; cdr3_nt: TGTGCCAGCAGCCACAGAATTCCGAACACCGGGGAGCTGTTTTTT; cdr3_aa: CASSHRIPNTGELFF
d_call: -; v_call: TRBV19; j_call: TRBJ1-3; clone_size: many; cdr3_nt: TGTGCCACTGAGGACAGCTCTGGAAACACCATATATTTT; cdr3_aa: CATEDSSGNTIYF